This T cell receptor beta chain was retrieved from a study of CD8 T cells in Susac syndrome. Reverse transcription of about 0.5 to 1 ug RNA used random hexamers. Amplification of TCR beta CDR3 across 54 Vbeta and 13 Jbeta was performed with immunoSEQ multiplex PCR. TCRdb independently ran MiXCR on the immunoSEQ multiplex PCR reads; one entry per CDR3 protein. The table lists some 300,000 distinct CDR3 sequences, around 85% of them singletons. The CDR3 runs 12 residues. Trimming removed 4 bases at V and 3 bases at J, with 4 bases between. CDR1 MNHEY and CDR2 SMNVEV come from the germline V gene (reference sequence).

This receptor was obtained from a human donor with multiple sclerosis. The rearrangement joins TRBV27 to TRBJ2-4; D remains ambiguous. Source material: CD8+ T cells from PBMCs. In DNA, the CDR3 is TGTGCCAGCAGTTGGGGCAAAAACATTCAGTACTTC. Its protein product is CASSWGKNIQYF.